This is a list of T cell receptor beta chains from one sample in a study of T cell changes during pregnancy in multiple sclerosis. Sequencing was performed with immunoSEQ multiplex PCR; in TCRdb, only in-frame clones are kept and a portion is missing. The table records some 81,000 clones, around 89% of them present only once. Sequences were derived from peripheral blood, sampled before pregnancy. These receptors were collected from a female donor with multiple sclerosis, enrolled in a pregnancy study. CDR3s include the opening cysteine and the closing phenylalanine or tryptophan. The D gene is left open where the match is weak. A row's size may be missing; if present it is once, few, many or a size class.

clone size: .
D gene: .
J gene: TRBJ2-7
V gene: TRBV30
CDR3 protein: CAWSVTTYEQYF
CDR3 DNA: TGTGCCTGGAGTGTTACAACCTACGAGCAGTACTTC

clone size: .
D gene: .
J gene: TRBJ2-5
V gene: TRBV27
CDR3 protein: CASRSQATQYF
CDR3 DNA: TGTGCCAGCAGATCCCAAGCCACCCAGTACTTC

clone size: few
D gene: .
J gene: TRBJ1-6
V gene: TRBV27
CDR3 protein: CASSLLVRSPLHF
CDR3 DNA: TGTGCCAGCAGTTTATTGGTTCGGTCACCCCTCCACTTT

clone size: few
D gene: TRBD1
J gene: TRBJ1-5
V gene: TRBV4-3
CDR3 protein: CASSQTGEGGNQPQHF
CDR3 DNA: TGCGCCAGCAGCCAAACAGGGGAAGGGGGCAATCAGCCCCAGCATTTT

clone size: .
D gene: TRBD2
J gene: TRBJ2-3
V gene: TRBV6-5
CDR3 protein: CASSYSLAGGQDTQYF
CDR3 DNA: TGTGCCAGCAGTTACTCTCTAGCGGGGGGGCAAGATACGCAGTATTTT

clone size: .
D gene: .
J gene: TRBJ1-5
V gene: TRBV7-9
CDR3 protein: CASSLEVGMRGRNQPQHF
CDR3 DNA: TGTGCCAGCAGCTTAGAGGTCGGGATGCGGGGGCGAAATCAGCCCCAGCATTTT

clone size: .
D gene: .
J gene: TRBJ1-2
V gene: TRBV28
CDR3 protein: CASSLLVQQGLGYTF
CDR3 DNA: TGTGCCAGCAGTTTGTTGGTTCAACAGGGTCTCGGCTACACCTTC

clone size: .
D gene: TRBD1
J gene: TRBJ2-7
V gene: TRBV29-1
CDR3 protein: CSVAGGEANEQYF
CDR3 DNA: TGCAGCGTTGCAGGGGGTGAGGCAAACGAGCAGTACTTC

clone size: few
D gene: .
J gene: TRBJ1-6
V gene: TRBV7-9
CDR3 protein: CASSLGSAGDSPLHF
CDR3 DNA: TGTGCCAGCAGCTTAGGTTCCGCCGGAGATTCACCCCTCCACTTT

clone size: .
D gene: .
J gene: TRBJ2-7
V gene: TRBV5-5
CDR3 protein: CASIVTGISHEQYF
CDR3 DNA: TGTGCCAGCATCGTTACAGGGATCTCCCACGAGCAGTACTTC

clone size: .
D gene: .
J gene: TRBJ1-1
V gene: TRBV18
CDR3 protein: CASSPTATNTEAFF
CDR3 DNA: TGTGCCAGCTCACCAACCGCGACTAACACTGAAGCTTTCTTT

clone size: .
D gene: .
J gene: TRBJ1-5
V gene: TRBV7-8
CDR3 protein: CASSLAITGWQPQHF
CDR3 DNA: TGTGCCAGCAGCTTAGCCATAACAGGGTGGCAGCCCCAGCATTTT

clone size: .
D gene: TRBD2
J gene: TRBJ2-5
V gene: TRBV4-3
CDR3 protein: CASSQVIAGGWEETQYF
CDR3 DNA: TGCGCCAGCAGCCAAGTTATAGCGGGGGGCTGGGAAGAGACCCAGTACTTC

clone size: once
D gene: TRBD1
J gene: TRBJ1-4
V gene: TRBV7-2
CDR3 protein: CASSLYRGFNEKLFF
CDR3 DNA: TGTGCCAGCAGCCTGTACAGGGGATTCAATGAAAAACTGTTTTTT

clone size: once
D gene: .
J gene: TRBJ1-2
V gene: TRBV28
CDR3 protein: CASSFITPGFGGYTF
CDR3 DNA: TGTGCCAGCAGTTTTATTACTCCAGGTTTTGGCGGCTACACCTTC

clone size: .
D gene: .
J gene: TRBJ2-3
V gene: TRBV5-6
CDR3 protein: CASSLTNTQYF
CDR3 DNA: TGTGCCAGCAGCTTAACAAATACGCAGTATTTT

clone size: .
D gene: TRBD2
J gene: TRBJ2-3
V gene: TRBV9
CDR3 protein: CASSELAGGGDTQYF
CDR3 DNA: TGTGCCAGCAGCGAGCTAGCGGGGGGAGGAGATACGCAGTATTTT

clone size: .
D gene: TRBD2
J gene: TRBJ2-1
V gene: TRBV7-3
CDR3 protein: CASSLTPTSNSYNEQFF
CDR3 DNA: TGTGCCAGCAGCTTAACCCCGACTAGCAACTCCTACAATGAGCAGTTCTTC

clone size: .
D gene: TRBD1
J gene: TRBJ2-3
V gene: TRBV30
CDR3 protein: CAWVDRGFTDTQYF
CDR3 DNA: TGTGCCTGGGTAGACAGGGGATTCACAGATACGCAGTATTTT

clone size: .
D gene: .
J gene: TRBJ1-2
V gene: TRBV25-1
CDR3 protein: CASSPGGRSLYGYTF
CDR3 DNA: TGTGCCAGCAGTCCGGGGGGTAGATCACTCTATGGCTACACCTTC

clone size: .
D gene: TRBD2
J gene: TRBJ2-7
V gene: TRBV2
CDR3 protein: CASSPEALAGAYEQYF
CDR3 DNA: TGTGCCAGCAGCCCTGAGGCGCTAGCGGGGGCCTACGAGCAGTACTTC

clone size: .
D gene: .
J gene: TRBJ1-4
V gene: TRBV19
CDR3 protein: CASMQVATNEKLFF
CDR3 DNA: TGTGCCAGTATGCAGGTGGCAACTAATGAAAAACTGTTTTTT

clone size: .
D gene: TRBD1
J gene: TRBJ1-2
V gene: TRBV7-2
CDR3 protein: CASRSTGGVNGYTF
CDR3 DNA: TGTGCCAGCAGATCGACAGGGGGCGTTAATGGCTACACCTTC

clone size: .
D gene: TRBD1
J gene: TRBJ2-1
V gene: TRBV5-6
CDR3 protein: CASRRQGREQFF
CDR3 DNA: TGTGCCAGCAGAAGACAGGGGCGTGAGCAGTTCTTC

clone size: .
D gene: .
J gene: TRBJ2-6
V gene: TRBV5-1
CDR3 protein: CASSLAFGSGANVLTF
CDR3 DNA: TGCGCCAGCAGCCTAGCCTTTGGCTCTGGGGCCAACGTCCTGACTTTC

clone size: .
D gene: .
J gene: TRBJ2-2
V gene: TRBV9
CDR3 protein: CASSASTGELFF
CDR3 DNA: TGTGCCAGCAGCGCGAGCACCGGGGAGCTGTTTTTT

clone size: .
D gene: TRBD2
J gene: TRBJ2-7
V gene: TRBV14
CDR3 protein: CASSQDGTRVYEQYF
CDR3 DNA: TGTGCCAGCAGCCAAGATGGGACTAGGGTATACGAGCAGTACTTC

clone size: .
D gene: TRBD2
J gene: TRBJ2-3
V gene: TRBV4-3
CDR3 protein: CASSQDEASGIPQYF
CDR3 DNA: TGCGCCAGCAGCCAAGATGAAGCTAGCGGGATACCGCAGTATTTT

clone size: .
D gene: .
J gene: TRBJ2-7
V gene: TRBV18
CDR3 protein: CASSPNNLAWSYEQYF
CDR3 DNA: TGTGCCAGCTCACCCAATAATCTAGCGTGGTCCTACGAGCAGTACTTC

clone size: .
D gene: .
J gene: TRBJ1-1
V gene: TRBV2
CDR3 protein: CASTGEGGRAFF
CDR3 DNA: TGTGCCAGCACGGGTGAAGGGGGTAGAGCTTTCTTT

clone size: .
D gene: TRBD2
J gene: TRBJ2-1
V gene: TRBV29-1
CDR3 protein: CSVDSGGHNEQFF
CDR3 DNA: TGCAGCGTTGACAGCGGGGGGCACAATGAGCAGTTCTTC

clone size: once
D gene: .
J gene: TRBJ2-7
V gene: TRBV6-5
CDR3 protein: CASSFRQEVYEQYF
CDR3 DNA: TGTGCCAGCAGTTTTAGACAGGAGGTATACGAGCAGTACTTC

clone size: .
D gene: .
J gene: TRBJ2-3
V gene: TRBV5-6
CDR3 protein: CASSLWGEGTDTQYF
CDR3 DNA: TGTGCCAGCAGCTTGTGGGGAGAGGGCACAGATACGCAGTATTTT